The 3 T cell receptor beta chains in this list originate from one sample, sequenced in a study of tumor-infiltrating lymphocytes in primary liver carcinoma. TCR beta cDNA was reverse-transcribed from 500 to 550 ng of total RNA. The reaction used a constant-region primer and ProtoScript II reverse transcriptase. Amplification in three nested multiplex PCR rounds with slightly modified ARM-PCR gave rise to TCR beta libraries. The study ran its first two PCR rounds for 9 to 10 cycles each, using TRBV1-TRBV30 forward primers and a C-beta reverse primer. In TCRdb, the multiplex PCR reads were re-called with MiXCR into one record per CDR3 protein. The sample lists more than 45,000 distinct CDR3 sequences, 60% to 75% seen once, with approximately 25% in the top ten. Starting material for RNA and DNA co-extraction consisted of about 20-33 mg of unsorted bulk tissue. The sequenced material came from liver tumor tissue from sampling region 3. Subset given: tumor region T3, left-lateral pole. The source is a man between 35 and 55 years old with primary liver carcinoma and hepatitis B virus infection.

The chain joins TRBV10-3 to TRBJ2-7, with D possibly being TRBD1 (6 bases). V lost 4 bases to trimming and J lost 5 bases, with 15 bases between them. This CDR3 has 14 residues. Germline values: CDR1 ENHRY, CDR2 SYGVKD. CDR3 coding DNA: TGTGCCATCAGTGCCAGGCAGGGGAAGCACGAGCAGTACTTC. Translated, it gives CAISARQGKHEQYF.

This clonotype was seen more than once but under ten times. The junction departs from germline at one end; a sequencing error may be responsible. The chain joins TRBV7-9 to TRBJ2-1; 12 bases agree with TRBD2. Germline V gene sequence: CDR1 SEHNR, CDR2 FQNEAQ (reference sequence). The CDR3 runs 18 residues. The CDR3 DNA reads as TGTGCCAGCAACTTACCTTCGGGACTAGCGGGTACGAGCCATGAGCAGTTCTTT. Protein sequence: CASNLPSGLAGTSHEQFF.

This rearrangement joins TRBV12-3 or TRBV12-4 to TRBJ1-1; no definite D call. CDR3 length: 13 amino acids. V shed 8 bases and J shed 3 bases, with 13 bases lying between them. CDR3 protein: CASCISSDTEAFF. The CDR3 DNA sequence: TGTGCCAGCTGTATCAGCAGTGACACTGAAGCTTTCTTT.